This T cell receptor beta chain was retrieved from a study of neurological immune-mediated disorders. The length of the CDR3 is 15 residues. The ends were cut back, 6 bases at V and 1 base at J, with 13 bases in the middle. Looked up from germline, CDR1 is SGHVS and CDR2 is FNYEAQ. It was by 5'RACE with 10-nucleotide random UMIs that the cDNA was made. TCRdb analysed the 5' RACE reads with MiXCR anew, one entry per CDR3 protein. The sample lists some 80,000 distinct CDR3 sequences; approximately 4.3% were seen once. Points from the study as a whole: No expanded-clone CDR3 amino acid sequence recurred across subjects, suggesting private TCR-beta repertoires. The multiple sclerosis repertoire cluster lacked an association with any feature, whether clinical or MRI.

As for time point: longitudinal time-point 3. This clonotype came up many times. Its antigen is not identified. The J gene is TRBJ1-3, the V gene TRBV7-6, with D hard to call. This clonotype was sampled from a woman aged 55-69 years with multiple sclerosis. The source material was PBMCs. In DNA, the CDR3 is TGTGCCAGCAGTCCCGAAGTTGGATCTGGAAACACCATATATTTT. Protein sequence: CASSPEVGSGNTIYF.